These 27 T cell receptor beta chains were sequenced from one sample in a study of radiotherapy plus CTLA-4 blockade in lung cancer. TCRdb's table, derived via immunoSEQ multiplex PCR, lists solely in-frame clones and lacks some. The sample consists of fewer than 65,000 clones, approximately 84% of them appearing once. The input for sequencing was peripheral blood, taken from a patient treated with radiotherapy plus ipilimumab. The receptor set was obtained from a human donor with non-small cell lung cancer whose response to radiotherapy plus ipilimumab could not be evaluated.

This chain joins TRBV30 and TRBJ2-7; D is unresolved. CDR3 length: 12 residues. The V gene lost 0 bases and the J gene lost 7 bases, with 10 bases spanning the gap. The germline V gene has CDR1 GTSNPN and CDR2 SVGIG (reference sequence). The CDR3 region is CAWSVQQLEQYF. The CDR3 DNA follows: TGTGCCTGGAGTGTACAGCAATTGGAGCAGTACTTC.

This clone was detected only once. The gene calls are TRBV28 and TRBJ2-3, with D possibly matching TRBD1 (6 bases). CDR3 size: 16 residues. The germline gives CDR1 MDHEN, CDR2 SYDVKM. Trimming took off 5 bases at V and 2 bases at J, with 17 bases between the two ends. CDR3 loop: CASSPRTDLNTDTQYF. The CDR3 DNA sequence: TGTGCCAGCAGTCCTAGGACAGACCTAAACACAGATACGCAGTATTTT.

DNA of the CDR3: TGTGCCAGCAGCTTAGGGGACAGGAGGGCGGCCTATGGCTACACCTTC. Protein: CASSLGDRRAAYGYTF. The chain has TRBV13 and TRBJ1-2; 7 bases align to TRBD1. This CDR3 is built from 16 residues. With 0 bases clipped from V and 4 bases from J, the junction kept 8 bases outside the gene matches. The germline V gene has CDR1 PRHDT and CDR2 FYEKMQ (reference sequence).

The chain recombines TRBV25-1 with TRBJ1-1; no clear D gene. The CDR3 loop spans 13 amino acids. The germline CDR1 and CDR2 sequences are MGHDK and SYGVNS. Trimming took 4 bases from V and 9 from J, leaving 15 bases between them. CDR3: CASSGAVPPQAFF. The CDR3 DNA follows: TGTGCCAGCAGTGGGGCAGTCCCTCCCCAAGCTTTCTTT.

The gene calls are TRBV11-2 and TRBJ2-5; possibly TRBD2 for D (5 bases). With 5 bases removed from V and 12 bases from J, the gap between germline ends came to 19 bases. This CDR3 is 13 amino acids long. CDR1 SGHAT and CDR2 FQNNGV come from the germline V gene. CDR3 DNA: TGTGCCAGCAGCCCTTCCACCCTTCCCGGGAAGTACTTC. This codes for CASSPSTLPGKYF.

The V and J genes are TRBV7-9 and TRBJ1-2, with D unclear. V was shortened by 6 bases and J by 10 bases, with 18 bases between the two germline ends. There are 13 residues in the CDR3. Germline values: CDR1 SEHNR, CDR2 FQNEAQ (reference sequence). The CDR3 region has the DNA TGTGCCAGCAGGGTCCCCCCGGAGGAGGCCTACACCTTC. Translating it yields CASRVPPEEAYTF.

In regard to this clone: In the same sample, other DNA sequences code for this CDR3. The chain combines TRBV30 with TRBJ2-5; weak D call: TRBD1 (5 bases). Trimming removed 2 bases at V and 13 bases at J, with 17 bases between. The CDR3 loop spans 12 amino acids. CDR1 and CDR2 (germline): GTSNPN, SVGIG (reference sequence). The CDR3 bases are TGTGCCTGGAGTATGGGGCGGCCAGGATTGTACTTC. Translated: CAWSMGRPGLYF.

The chain carries TRBV28 and TRBJ1-5, with D maybe TRBD1 (6 bases). Deletions cut 3 bases from V and 7 bases from J, with 13 bases between. The length of the CDR3 is 14 residues. Germline V lookup: CDR1 MDHEN, CDR2 SYDVKM. CDR3 region: CASSFVQGAQPQHF. The CDR3 region has the DNA TGTGCCAGCAGTTTTGTACAGGGCGCCCAGCCCCAGCATTTT.

The chain couples TRBV5-1 to TRBJ2-1; 12 bases align to TRBD2. The CDR3 sequence is 16 residues long. Germline CDR1 SGHRS, CDR2 YFSETQ. Germline trimming cut 4 bases from V and 2 bases from J; bases unmatched to any gene: 4. CDR3 DNA sequence: TGCGCCAGCAGCCCCCTAGCGGGAGGGCCCTACAATGAGCAGTTCTTC. Protein product: CASSPLAGGPYNEQFF.

The J gene is TRBJ2-2, the V gene TRBV15; TRBD1 might be the D (6 bases). CDR3 length: 15 amino acids. Trimming left V 5 bases short and J 6 bases short, with 16 bases between. Germline loops: CDR1 LNHNV, CDR2 YYDKDF (reference sequence). The CDR3 protein is CATSPTQKGAGELFF. CDR3 bases: TGTGCCACCAGCCCGACCCAGAAGGGGGCCGGGGAGCTGTTTTTT. Variable domain in full (rest from reference TRBV15 and TRBJ2-2): DAMVIQNPRYQVTQFGKPVTLSCSQTLNHNVMYWYQQKSSQAPKLLFHYYDKDFNNEADTPDNFQSRRPNTSFCFLDIRSPGLGDTAMYLCATSPTQKGAGELFFGEGSRLTVL.

The V and J genes are TRBV28 and TRBJ1-2; D is possibly TRBD1 (5 bases). The CDR3 loop spans 13 amino acids. V was trimmed by 5 bases and J by 3 bases, leaving 10 bases between them. Germline V lookup: CDR1 MDHEN, CDR2 SYDVKM. The CDR3 reads CASSIGAHYGYTF. The DNA of the CDR3 is TGTGCCAGCAGTATAGGGGCTCACTATGGCTACACCTTC.

V gene TRBV10-3 combines with J gene TRBJ2-7, with D tentatively TRBD1 (6 bases). This CDR3 is 13 amino acids long. Germline V gene sequence: CDR1 ENHRY, CDR2 SYGVKD. The ends were cut back, 6 bases at V and 6 bases at J, with 15 bases in the middle. As DNA, the CDR3 is TGTGCCATCAGCCCAGAGGGGGTCCCCGAGCAGTACTTC. This translates into CAISPEGVPEQYF.

The rearrangement links TRBV28 to TRBJ1-1, with 8 positions matching TRBD1. Germline V gives CDR1 MDHEN, CDR2 SYDVKM. V shed 6 bases, J shed 0 bases, and the junction held 9 bases outside the gene matches. The CDR3 totals 16 residues. CDR3 DNA sequence: TGTGCCAGCAGGACAGGGGACTTTCGGCTGAACACTGAAGCTTTCTTT. Encoded protein: CASRTGDFRLNTEAFF.

The J gene is TRBJ2-5, the V gene TRBV11-2; D unclear. Germline CDR1 reads SGHAT; CDR2 reads FQNNGV. Trimming left V 5 bases short and J 5 bases short, with 6 bases between. This CDR3 contains 11 residues. This chain's CDR3 is CASSAKETQYF. In DNA form, the CDR3 reads TGTGCCAGCAGCGCGAAGGAGACCCAGTACTTC.

V and J are TRBV15 and TRBJ2-3; 8 bases match TRBD1. CDR1 and CDR2 from the germline V gene are LNHNV and YYDKDF (reference sequence). J lost 1 base, V lost 1 base, and 13 bases had no gene match. This CDR3 contains 19 residues. CDR3 coding DNA: TGTGCCACCAGCAGAGGAGGGACAGGTGGAGTAGGTGGCACAGATACGCAGTATTTT. As protein: CATSRGGTGGVGGTDTQYF.

V gene TRBV11-2 combines with J gene TRBJ1-1; no clear D. V lost 2 bases and J 5 bases, leaving 12 bases between the germline ends. Germline V gene lookup returns CDR1 SGHAT and CDR2 FQNNGV. The length of the CDR3 is 14 residues. The CDR3: CASSLTRGGTEAFF. The CDR3 nucleotides read TGTGCCAGCAGCTTAACTCGAGGTGGTACTGAAGCTTTCTTT.

The chain combines TRBV5-5 with TRBJ1-2; D possibly corresponds to TRBD1 (5 bases). The V end lost 1 base, the J end lost 10 bases, and 17 bases lay between the germline ends. This CDR3 region has 14 residues. Germline V gene data show CDR1 as SGHKS and CDR2 as YYEKEE (reference sequence). The CDR3 protein is CASSLLLTAIFYTF. The CDR3 bases are TGTGCCAGCAGCTTGCTTTTGACAGCTATATTCTACACCTTC.

V and J are TRBV4-3 and TRBJ1-1, with D uncertain. Germline V gene lookup returns CDR1 LGHNA and CDR2 YSLEER. The V end was cut by 5 bases, the J end by 0 bases, with 10 bases between. The CDR3 length is 14 residues. The CDR3 nucleotides read TGCGCCAGCAGCGGCAGAACAATGAACACTGAAGCTTTCTTT. This sequence encodes CASSGRTMNTEAFF.

The J gene is TRBJ2-5, the V gene TRBV7-2; 9 bases are shared with TRBD2. CDR3 length equals 14 residues. CDR1 is SGHTA and CDR2 is FQGNSA in the germline V gene. With 6 bases clipped from V and 5 bases from J, the junction kept 7 bases outside the gene matches. CDR3 nucleotide sequence: TGTGCCAGCAGGCTGGCGGGAGGGGGGGAGACCCAGTACTTC. This encodes CASRLAGGGETQYF.

In DNA, the CDR3 is TGTGCCAGCAGTTTCCCTCGCGGACAGGGTTCAGCTGGGGCCAACGTCCTGACTTTC. This encodes CASSFPRGQGSAGANVLTF. The rearrangement uses TRBV28 and TRBJ2-6, with 8 bases lining up with TRBD1. Looked up from germline, CDR1 is MDHEN and CDR2 is SYDVKM. The trim removed 3 bases at V and 2 bases at J, leaving 12 bases unmatched. The CDR3 extends over 19 amino acids.

V usage is TRBV11-1 and J usage is TRBJ2-2, with a tentative D call TRBD2 (7 bases). Per germline, CDR1 SGHAT and CDR2 FQDESV (reference sequence). Trimming removed 5 bases from V and 6 bases from J, with 13 bases in between. The CDR3 is 14 amino acids. The DNA of the CDR3 is TGTGCCAGCAGCCGGGGGGCTACGGCCGGGGAGCTGTTTTTT. The encoded protein is CASSRGATAGELFF. Looking up the rest from reference TRBV11-1 and TRBJ2-2 gives the full variable domain: EAEVAQSPRYKITEKSQAVAFWCDPISGHATLYWYRQILGQGPELLVQFQDESVVDDSQLPKDRFSAERLKGVDSTLKIQPAELGDSAMYLCASSRGATAGELFFGEGSRLTVL.

This chain uses TRBV28 with TRBJ1-1; 7 bases are shared with TRBD1. Germline assignment: CDR1 MDHEN and CDR2 SYDVKM. This CDR3 region has 15 residues. With 5 bases clipped from V and 9 bases from J, the junction kept 15 bases outside the gene matches. The CDR3 coding sequence is TGTGCCAGCAGTATCCCATTGGGACAGAATTATAAAGCTTTCTTT. It is translated as CASSIPLGQNYKAFF.

The J gene is TRBJ2-1, the V gene TRBV7-3; 7 nucleotides align to TRBD2. Trimming removed 5 bases from V and 4 bases from J; junction bases left unmatched: 2. The CDR3 sequence is 13 residues long. The germline V gene has CDR1 SGHTA and CDR2 FQGTGA. CDR3: CASSSGTYNEQFF. CDR3 DNA: TGTGCCAGCAGCAGCGGGACTTACAATGAGCAGTTCTTC. Full variable domain (rest looked up from reference TRBV7-3 and TRBJ2-1): GAGVSQTPSNKVTEKGKYVELRCDPISGHTALYWYRQSLGQGPEFLIYFQGTGAADDSGLPNDRFFAVRPEGSVSTLKIQRTERGDSAVYLCASSSGTYNEQFFGPGTRLTVL.

This chain uses TRBV7-9 with TRBJ2-3; 7 positions agree with TRBD2. V lost 5 bases and J lost 0; bases outside the gene matches: 14. The CDR3 spans 18 residues. Germline V gene lookup returns CDR1 SEHNR and CDR2 FQNEAQ (reference sequence). The CDR3 loop is CASSLIGPSGTSTDTQYF. DNA for the CDR3: TGTGCCAGCAGCCTCATCGGGCCTAGCGGAACTAGCACAGATACGCAGTATTTT.

The chain employs TRBV2 and TRBJ2-1; D is ambiguous. V lost 5 bases and J 13 bases, leaving 12 bases between the germline ends. The CDR3 consists of 11 residues. Germline assignment: CDR1 SNHLY and CDR2 FYNNEI. The DNA for the CDR3 is TGTGCCAGCAGTCCCCGGGTAGGACAGTTCTTC. Its translation is CASSPRVGQFF. The entire variable domain, with the rest obtained from reference TRBV2 and TRBJ2-1, is as follows: EPEVTQTPSHQVTQMGQEVILRCVPISNHLYFYWYRQILGQKVEFLVSFYNNEISEKSEIFDDQFSVERPDGSNFTLKIRSTKLEDSAMYFCASSPRVGQFFGPGTRLTVL.

This clone was picked up a small number of times. This chain's CDR3 is CASSQDFVASGSITDTQYF. CDR3 in DNA: TGTGCCAGCAGCCAAGATTTCGTGGCTAGCGGGAGTATCACAGATACGCAGTATTTT. The chain uses TRBV4-2 and TRBJ2-3, with 10 nucleotides matching TRBD2. CDR3 length: 19 amino acids. J gave up 2 bases and V 0 bases, and 11 bases lay outside the gene matches. CDR1 is LGHNA and CDR2 is YNFKEQ in the germline V gene.

V and J are TRBV5-8 and TRBJ1-1; D remains ambiguous. Between the trimmed V and J ends, which lost 0 bases and 5 bases, there was a span of 8 bases. Germline values: CDR1 SGHTS, CDR2 YDEGEE. This CDR3 region has 13 residues. This chain's CDR3 is CASSLGSRTEAFF. The CDR3 region has the DNA TGTGCCAGCAGCTTGGGGTCTAGGACTGAAGCTTTCTTT.